The rows below give T cell receptor beta chains drawn from one sample of a study of cytomegalovirus exposure and HLA in healthy donors. The assay was immunoSEQ multiplex PCR, and TCRdb's table has in-frame clones only and misses some. The profile covers more than 95,000 clones, with about 71% appearing a single time and 3% to 4% taken by the ten largest. Sequenced sample: PBMCs. The receptors originated from a woman aged 45-59 years in good health and CMV-seronegative. The CDR3 runs from the conserved cysteine through the conserved F or W. D genes are given only for firm matches. Clone size appears in some rows only: once, few, many, or a class for an expanded clone.

TRBV2,.,TRBJ1-5,.,TGTGCCAGCAGTAGCGGATTTCAGCCCCAGCATTTT,CASSSGFQPQHF
TRBV15,.,TRBJ2-7,.,TGTGCCACCAGCAGCAGGGTCTCCTACGAGCAGTACTTC,CATSSRVSYEQYF
TRBV11-2,TRBD2,TRBJ2-1,.,TGTGCCAGCAGCTTCATAGCGGGAGGTCGCTCCTACAATGAGCAGTTCTTC,CASSFIAGGRSYNEQFF
TRBV11-3,.,TRBJ2-7,.,TGTGCCAGCAGCTTAGGGTCCGCGGGGAGTACCTACGAGCAGTACTTC,CASSLGSAGSTYEQYF
TRBV7-3,TRBD2,TRBJ2-1,.,TGTGCCAGCAGCTTAAGCTTGGGACTAGGGGTCCACAATGAGCAGTTCTTC,CASSLSLGLGVHNEQFF
TRBV30,TRBD1,TRBJ1-5,.,TGTGCCTGGAGTTCCGGGACAGGGGTTAGGGGTAGCAATCAGCCCCAGCATTTT,CAWSSGTGVRGSNQPQHF
TRBV4-2,TRBD2,TRBJ2-2,.,TGTGCCAGCAGCCAAGAACGGTGGCTAGCGGGGGGGACCGGGGAGCTGTTTTTT,CASSQERWLAGGTGELFF
TRBV29-1,TRBD2,TRBJ2-3,.,TGCAGCGTTGAACTCCGGACTAGTTCTAGCACAGATACGCAGTATTTT,CSVELRTSSSTDTQYF
TRBV5-4,TRBD2,TRBJ2-3,.,TGTGCCAGCAGCTTGGTATTAGCGGGAGTCTCAGATACGCAGTATTTT,CASSLVLAGVSDTQYF
TRBV5-6,TRBD1,TRBJ1-2,.,TGTGCCAGCAGCTTGGACAGGGGGGGTGATGGCTACACCTTC,CASSLDRGGDGYTF
TRBV5-1,.,TRBJ1-1,.,TGCGCCAGCAGCCCGGGGTACGACCCAGGAGCTTTCTTT,CASSPGYDPGAFF
TRBV5-1,.,TRBJ1-2,.,TGCGCCAGCAGCTCCACAGGGTTCTATGGCTACACCTTC,CASSSTGFYGYTF
TRBV27,.,TRBJ1-5,.,TGTGCCAGCTCTTTGCGAGAGAGATCACCCCAGCATTTT,CASSLRERSPQHF
TRBV29-1,TRBD2,TRBJ2-7,few,TGCAGCGTTGAGACTAGCGGGATCGACCCCGAGCAGTACTTC,CSVETSGIDPEQYF
TRBV15,.,TRBJ2-3,.,TGTGCCACCTATTACACGGATACGCAGTATTTT,CATYYTDTQYF
TRBV7-2,.,TRBJ2-7,once,TGTGCCAGCAGCTATGACAGCTACGAGCAGTACTTC,CASSYDSYEQYF
TRBV10-3,.,TRBJ1-1,.,TGTGCCTCCTCACCTCAGTTGAACACTGAAGCTTTCTTT,CASSPQLNTEAFF
TRBV7-6,.,TRBJ1-2,.,TGTGCCAGCAGCTTAGAGCCCGGCGCCAGCGAACGCTATGGCTACACCTTC,CASSLEPGASERYGYTF
TRBV10-1,.,TRBJ2-3,few,TGCGCCAGCAGTGTTCAAGGTGCGGTGGGCACAGATACGCAGTATTTT,CASSVQGAVGTDTQYF
TRBV7-9,TRBD1,TRBJ1-2,once,TGTGCCAGCAGCTTGGGACAGGGGGACGGCTACACCTTC,CASSLGQGDGYTF
TRBV18,TRBD1,TRBJ2-7,.,TGTGCCAGCTCACCAGGGACAGGGAACGAGCAGTACTTC,CASSPGTGNEQYF
TRBV4-1,TRBD2,TRBJ2-2,.,TGCGCCAGCAGCCACGGGACTAGCGGGGGGGCTAACACCGGGGAGCTGTTTTTT,CASSHGTSGGANTGELFF
TRBV4-3,TRBD1,TRBJ2-4,.,TGCGCCAGCAGCCAAGGGGCCGGCAGGGGGCTGGGAAACATTCAGTACTTC,CASSQGAGRGLGNIQYF
TRBV18,.,TRBJ1-1,once,TGTGCCAGCTCACCAGGGCGGGGGAACACTGAAGCTTTCTTT,CASSPGRGNTEAFF
TRBV7-9,TRBD2,TRBJ2-2,.,TGTGCCAGCAGGATGGGACTAGCTGGCGGGGAGCTGTTTTTT,CASRMGLAGGELFF
TRBV7-9,.,TRBJ2-2,.,TGTGCCAGCAGCTCGAGCGGGCGGAACACCGGGGAGCTGTTTTTT,CASSSSGRNTGELFF
TRBV19,.,TRBJ2-7,once,TGTGCCAGCTCGGATGGTGGGCGGGCAGCTTACGAGCAGTACTTC,CASSDGGRAAYEQYF
TRBV29-1,TRBD1,TRBJ2-3,few,TGCAGCGTAGAGGACAGGGGGGGAACAGATACGCAGTATTTT,CSVEDRGGTDTQYF
TRBV7-6,.,TRBJ1-5,few,TGTGCCAGCAGCTTTAGGCAGGGAGGCCAGCCCCAGCATTTT,CASSFRQGGQPQHF
TRBV29-1,TRBD1,TRBJ2-2,.,TGCAGCGTACGATGGGGACAGCGCACCGGGGAGCTGTTTTTT,CSVRWGQRTGELFF